One sample yielded the 12 T cell receptor beta chains listed below, sequenced in a study of blood T cell repertoires in COVID-19. Generated by immunoSEQ multiplex PCR, the TCRdb table keeps only in-frame clones and is missing some. The data hold hundreds of thousands of clones, with over 80% observed a single time. The material sequenced was PBMCs or T cells enriched from blood (not recorded which). The receptor source for this set is a woman aged 25 to 45 with acute COVID-19.

The chain employs TRBV7-9 and TRBJ2-1; TRBD1 matches 7 bases. The CDR3 extends over 14 amino acids. Per the germline V gene, CDR1 is SEHNR and CDR2 is FQNEAQ (reference sequence). V lost 5 bases to trimming and J lost 10 bases; unmatched junction nucleotides: 11. The CDR3: CASSIVQGEREQFF. The CDR3 DNA reads as TGTGCCAGCAGCATAGTCCAGGGGGAGAGAGAGCAGTTCTTC.

This chain links TRBV9 with TRBJ2-1; 12 bases line up with TRBD2. The V gene's germline CDR1 is SGDLS and CDR2 YYNGEE. V lost 6 bases and J lost 10; bases outside the gene matches: 8. CDR3 size: 14 residues. CDR3 sequence (DNA): TGTGCCAGCACGCGACTAGCGGGGGCGACAGAGCAGTTCTTC. Translating it yields CASTRLAGATEQFF.

The chain employs TRBV7-9 and TRBJ1-1; D call uncertain. Germline CDR1 SEHNR, CDR2 FQNEAQ (reference sequence). Deletions cut 1 base from V and 11 bases from J, with 14 bases between. The CDR3 runs to 13 residues. In DNA form, the CDR3 reads TGTGCCAGCAGCTTAGTCGGTTCCCCGAAGGCTTTCTTT. It translates to CASSLVGSPKAFF.

The chain has TRBV5-1 and TRBJ1-2, with TRBD1 matching over 8 bases. The CDR3 totals 14 residues. V lost 6 bases and J lost 8; bases outside the gene matches: 12. CDR1 is SGHRS, CDR2 YFSETQ, per germline. The CDR3 reads CASTLDRAYDGYTF. CDR3 DNA sequence: TGCGCCAGCACTCTGGACAGGGCCTACGACGGCTACACCTTC. Based on the CDR3 plus reference TRBV5-1 and TRBJ1-2, the full variable domain is KAGVTQTPRYLIKTRGQQVTLSCSPISGHRSVSWYQQTPGQGLQFLFEYFSETQRNKGNFPGRFSGRQFSNSRSEMNVSTLELGDSALYLCASTLDRAYDGYTFGSGTRLTVV.

The V gene is TRBV5-8, the J gene TRBJ2-6; 7 positions match TRBD1. CDR1 and CDR2 (germline): SGHTS, YDEGEE. The CDR3 sequence is 18 residues long. With 4 bases clipped from V and 2 bases from J, the junction kept 12 bases outside the gene matches. This CDR3 is CASSRMTGLAAGANVLTF. The CDR3 coding sequence is TGTGCCAGCAGCAGAATGACAGGGTTGGCTGCTGGGGCCAACGTCCTGACTTTC.

V usage is TRBV4-1 and J usage is TRBJ2-7, with TRBD1 matching 9 bases. Germline lookup yields CDR1 MGHRA and CDR2 YSYEKL. The J segment lost 6 bases and the V segment lost 4 bases, leaving 7 bases of the junction unmatched. The CDR3 consists of 14 residues. The CDR3 nucleotides are TGCGCCAGCAGCCCCCGGGACAGGGCCGCCGAGCAGTACTTC. Protein product: CASSPRDRAAEQYF.

The rearrangement uses TRBV30 and TRBJ1-6; D is perhaps TRBD1 (5 bases). The V gene lost 3 bases and the J gene lost 0 bases, with 6 bases spanning the gap. The germline V gene encodes CDR1 GTSNPN and CDR2 SVGIG (reference sequence). The CDR3 runs 14 residues. The CDR3 reads CAWRTDSYNSPLHF. CDR3 DNA sequence: TGTGCCTGGAGGACAGACTCCTATAATTCACCCCTCCACTTT.

V and J are TRBV5-5 and TRBJ2-7; 9 bases fit TRBD1. The V gene end was trimmed by 4 bases and the J gene end by 2 bases; junction bases not matched to a gene: 10. Germline V CDR1 and CDR2: SGHKS, YYEKEE (reference sequence). This CDR3 comprises 16 residues. CDR3 coding DNA: TGTGCCAGCAGCGCCCACCGGGACAGGGTCCCCTACGAGCAGTACTTC. It translates to CASSAHRDRVPYEQYF.

The chain is built from TRBV7-8 and TRBJ2-3, with D possibly TRBD1 on 7 matching bases. CDR1 and CDR2 from the germline V gene are SGHVS and FQNEAQ. Trimming took 3 bases from V and 4 from J, leaving 14 bases between them. The CDR3 runs to 15 residues. This CDR3 reads CASSFSGGGADTQYF. The DNA of the CDR3 is TGTGCCAGCAGCTTTAGCGGAGGGGGCGCAGATACGCAGTATTTT.

The chain is built from TRBV3-1 (or the pseudogene TRBV3-2) and TRBJ1-5; TRBD1 agrees at 7 bases. The CDR3 consists of 14 residues. Looked up from germline, CDR1 is LGHDT and CDR2 is YNNKEL (reference sequence). The trim removed 3 bases at V and 5 bases at J, leaving 4 bases unmatched. The CDR3 is CASSHHDRDQPQHF. CDR3 in DNA: TGTGCCAGCAGCCACCACGACAGGGATCAGCCCCAGCATTTT.

The chain carries TRBV6-5 and TRBJ1-5; D is unclear. CDR3 length: 14 residues. The germline gives CDR1 MNHEY, CDR2 SVGAGI. The V end lost 10 bases, the J end lost 0 bases, and 13 bases lay between the germline ends. Here the CDR3 reads CATEGDYSNQPQHF. The DNA for the CDR3 is TGTGCCACCGAGGGAGACTATAGCAATCAGCCCCAGCATTTT.

The rearrangement uses TRBV3-1 (or the pseudogene TRBV3-2) and TRBJ2-3; D may be TRBD2 (6 bases). The V and J ends lost 6 bases and 0 bases respectively, with 13 bases between them. CDR3 size: 15 residues. CDR1 is LGHDT, CDR2 YNNKEL, per germline (reference sequence). The CDR3 DNA is TGTGCCAGCAGTCATTATGGGACTAGCACAGATACGCAGTATTTT. This codes for CASSHYGTSTDTQYF.